Presented here are 23 T cell receptor beta chains from one specimen sequenced in a study of long-term antiretroviral therapy in people with HIV (dated by TCRdb to between 2021 and 2024). Sequencing of the TRB variable region was done with the immunoSEQ hsTCRB v3.0 assay at survey level resolution. TCRdb took this table from immuneACCESS and kept in-frame rearrangements with V and J called. Such tables lack part of the clones; where checked against another copy, unresolved V genes explain under half of the gap, and the rest is unexplained. Counted in this sample were tens of thousands of clones; 80% of them appeared once. Roughly 7% of the sample goes to the ten largest clones. Sequenced here: unsorted PBMCs, sampled 0.3 years after starting antiretroviral therapy. All receptors come from a man in his forties with HIV.

The chain links TRBV29-1 to TRBJ1-5, with D uncertain. V dropped 4 bases and J dropped 3 bases, with 10 bases sitting between them. CDR3 size: 13 residues. Germline CDR1 SQVTM, CDR2 ANQGSEA. The CDR3 nucleotides read TGCAGCGTTGGATGGGGAGTCAATCAGCCCCAGCATTTT. As protein: CSVGWGVNQPQHF.

The chain has TRBV5-4 and TRBJ2-3, with TRBD2 identical over 8 bases. CDR3 size: 16 residues. The germline V gene encodes CDR1 SGHNT and CDR2 YYREEE (reference sequence). Trimming cost V 4 bases and J 0 bases; bases outside gene matches: 7. The CDR3 DNA sequence: TGTGCCAGCAGCCCTAGCGGGCCTACTAGCACAGATACGCAGTATTTT. Residues: CASSPSGPTSTDTQYF.

J is TRBJ2-7 and V is TRBV2; D gene uncertain. The ends were cut back, 5 bases at V and 0 bases at J, with 11 bases in the middle. Germline lookup yields CDR1 SNHLY and CDR2 FYNNEI. The CDR3 consists of 14 residues. The CDR3 DNA sequence: TGTGCCAGCAGTTACACGGTGGGCTCCTACGAGCAGTACTTC. Encoded protein: CASSYTVGSYEQYF. Full variable domain (remainder filled in from reference TRBV2 and TRBJ2-7): EPEVTQTPSHQVTQMGQEVILRCVPISNHLYFYWYRQILGQKVEFLVSFYNNEISEKSEIFDDQFSVERPDGSNFTLKIRSTKLEDSAMYFCASSYTVGSYEQYFGPGTRLTVT.

DNA of the CDR3: TGTGCCAGCAGTGAAGTAGCGGGGGGTAAGAACACCGGGGAGCTGTTTTTT. This codes for CASSEVAGGKNTGELFF. The chain links TRBV25-1 to TRBJ2-2, with TRBD2 matching 10 bases. The CDR3 loop spans 17 amino acids. Germline V gene sequence: CDR1 MGHDK, CDR2 SYGVNS. Losses at the gene ends were 2 bases for V and 1 base for J; bases not matched to a gene: 4.

The CDR3, as DNA: TGTGCCAGCAGCCTAGACTACACAGATACGCAGTATTTT. Amino acid sequence: CASSLDYTDTQYF. The V and J genes are TRBV6-6 and TRBJ2-3; D might be TRBD2 (5 bases). Germline V gene lookup returns CDR1 MNHNY and CDR2 SVGAGI (reference sequence). V lost 6 bases to trimming and J lost 2 bases, with 9 bases between them. CDR3 length equals 13 residues.

The chain is built from TRBV7-9 and TRBJ2-6; D unclear. The CDR3 loop spans 14 amino acids. The germline gives CDR1 SEHNR, CDR2 FQNEAQ (reference sequence). Deletions cut 3 bases from V and 0 bases from J, with 3 bases between. The CDR3 sequence: CASSFPSGANVLTF. In DNA, the CDR3 is TGTGCCAGCAGCTTCCCCTCTGGGGCCAACGTCCTGACTTTC.

This clone turned up a few times. The gene calls are TRBV14 and TRBJ1-2, with 10 bases identical to TRBD1. Germline lookup yields CDR1 SGHDN and CDR2 FVKESK. The CDR3 contains 15 residues. The V gene end was trimmed by 1 base and the J gene end by 8 bases; junction bases not matched to a gene: 7. CDR3 amino acids: CASSQGSDRGRGYTF. The CDR3 region has the DNA TGTGCCAGCAGCCAAGGCAGCGACAGGGGGCGAGGCTACACCTTC.

The chain is built from TRBV5-6 and TRBJ2-3, with no clear D. Germline CDR1 SGHDT, CDR2 YYEEEE. The CDR3 sequence is 14 residues long. Trimming cost V 1 base and J 4 bases, with 10 bases left between them. The CDR3 region is CASSLYNRADTQYF. CDR3 sequence (DNA): TGTGCCAGCAGCTTGTATAATCGGGCAGATACGCAGTATTTT.

The table lists this clone with a count of one. The rearrangement links TRBV4-3 to TRBJ1-2, with no clear D. CDR3 length equals 14 residues. V was trimmed by 1 base and J by 4 bases, leaving 10 bases between them. Germline V gene lookup returns CDR1 LGHNA and CDR2 YSLEER. CDR3 protein: CASSQVVGGYGYTF. CDR3 bases: TGCGCCAGCAGCCAAGTTGTCGGAGGCTATGGCTACACCTTC.

V gene TRBV7-9 combines with J gene TRBJ2-1, with 9 bases aligning to TRBD2. CDR3 length: 15 amino acids. The J segment lost 3 bases and the V segment lost 3 bases, leaving 3 bases of the junction unmatched. Germline V gene data show CDR1 as SEHNR and CDR2 as FQNEAQ (reference sequence). The CDR3 is CASSLGLADYNEQFF. Here the CDR3 DNA reads TGTGCCAGCAGCTTGGGACTAGCAGACTACAATGAGCAGTTCTTC.

The chain recombines TRBV29-1 with TRBJ2-5; D possibly corresponds to TRBD1 (6 bases). There are 14 residues in the CDR3. The ends were cut back, 2 bases at V and 5 bases at J, with 15 bases in the middle. CDR1 and CDR2 from the germline V gene are SQVTM and ANQGSEA. The CDR3 protein is CSVEWNRAIETQYF. CDR3 nucleotide sequence: TGCAGCGTTGAATGGAACAGGGCTATTGAGACCCAGTACTTC.

CDR3 bases: TGTGCCAGCAGTACGGTAGGGACGGATCCCTACGAGCAGTACTTC. This codes for CASSTVGTDPYEQYF. The chain employs TRBV27 and TRBJ2-7; D assignment may be TRBD1 or TRBD2 (5 bases each). Germline assignment: CDR1 MNHEY and CDR2 SMNVEV (reference sequence). V was pared by 5 bases and J by 2 bases, with 16 bases between. The CDR3 has 15 residues.

The genes are TRBV10-1 and TRBJ1-2; D not resolved. The germline V and J ends were trimmed by 3 bases and 5 bases, with 16 bases remaining between them. Germline V lookup: CDR1 WNHNN, CDR2 SYGVQD (reference sequence). The CDR3 has 15 residues. The CDR3 DNA reads as TGCGCCAGCAGTGACCCGCGAAAGGGAGGATATGGCTACACCTTC. Translating gives CASSDPRKGGYGYTF.

The chain has TRBV7-2 and TRBJ2-6; 10 bases agree with TRBD1. The CDR3 runs 16 residues. CDR1 is SGHTA, CDR2 FQGNSA, per germline. V shed 5 bases, J shed 2 bases, and the junction held 3 bases outside the gene matches. CDR3 bases: TGTGCCAGCAGCCCTGGGACAGGGGCTGGGGCCAACGTCCTGACTTTC. Protein: CASSPGTGAGANVLTF.

The rearrangement uses TRBV2 and TRBJ2-5, with D perhaps matching TRBD2 (7 bases). In germline, CDR1 is SNHLY, CDR2 FYNNEI. V was shortened by 11 bases and J by 1 base, with 23 bases between the two germline ends. There are 16 residues in the CDR3. The CDR3 loop reads CAGQPGGSGLQETQYF. The DNA for the CDR3 is TGTGCCGGACAGCCGGGGGGTAGCGGACTCCAAGAGACCCAGTACTTC.

This clone came up once. V is TRBV9 and J is TRBJ2-5, with 12 bases identical to TRBD2. V lost 0 bases and J lost 4; bases outside the gene matches: 10. Germline loops: CDR1 SGDLS, CDR2 YYNGEE. The CDR3 runs to 18 residues. The CDR3 loop reads CASSVGGTSGPQGETQYF. The CDR3 DNA reads as TGTGCCAGCAGCGTAGGGGGGACTAGCGGGCCCCAAGGAGAGACCCAGTACTTC.

This rearrangement joins TRBV10-2 to TRBJ1-2; 10 bases align to TRBD1. With V trimmed by 5 bases and J by 8 bases, 11 bases remained unmatched. In germline, CDR1 is WSHSY, CDR2 SAAADI. CDR3 length equals 15 residues. The CDR3: CASSPRPRDRGGYTF. In DNA form, the CDR3 reads TGCGCCAGCAGTCCCAGGCCTCGGGACAGGGGAGGCTACACCTTC.

The V and J genes are TRBV18 and TRBJ2-7; no firm D call. Trimming took 9 bases from V and 1 from J, leaving 10 bases between them. Germline CDR1 KGHSH, CDR2 LQKENI. This CDR3 has 12 residues. The CDR3 sequence is CASFTDSYEQYF. The CDR3 nucleotides read TGTGCCAGTTTCACGGATTCCTACGAGCAGTACTTC. Together with reference TRBV18 and TRBJ2-7, the CDR3 gives the full variable domain: NAGVMQNPRHLVRRRGQEARLRCSPMKGHSHVYWYRQLPEEGLKFMVYLQKENIIDESGMPKERFSAEFPKEGPSILRIQQVVRGDSAAYFCASFTDSYEQYFGPGTRLTVT.

The CDR3 DNA is TGTGCCACCAGCAGAACCCGGGACAGGGGGCGCAGCGGCTACACCTTC. Its translation: CATSRTRDRGRSGYTF. This chain connects TRBV15 to TRBJ1-2; 12 bases fit TRBD1. The J segment lost 8 bases and the V segment lost 2 bases, leaving 9 bases of the junction unmatched. The CDR3 totals 16 residues. CDR1 is LNHNV and CDR2 is YYDKDF in the germline V gene (reference sequence).

This clone was recorded only once. The J gene is TRBJ1-1, the V gene TRBV10-3; D gene unclear. This CDR3 comprises 12 residues. CDR1 ENHRY and CDR2 SYGVKD come from the germline V gene. Trimming removed 0 bases from V and 6 bases from J, with 5 bases in between. CDR3 sequence: CAISESLSEAFF. The CDR3 coding sequence is TGTGCCATCAGTGAGTCTTTGTCTGAAGCTTTCTTT.

The gene calls are TRBV7-2 and TRBJ2-7, with D hard to call. Trimming cost V 5 bases and J 2 bases, with 16 bases left between them. The CDR3 covers 15 residues. The V gene's germline CDR1 is SGHTA and CDR2 FQGNSA. For the CDR3, the DNA is TGTGCCAGCAGCACCACTCGGTCAGGAACCTACGAGCAGTACTTC. Residues: CASSTTRSGTYEQYF.

This clone was seen just once. CDR3 protein: CASSGTSGSHEQYF. Written as DNA, the CDR3 is TGTGCCAGCAGTGGGACTAGCGGGAGTCACGAGCAGTACTTC. This chain joins TRBV6-5 and TRBJ2-7; 14 bases are shared with TRBD2. The CDR3 is made up of 14 amino acids. From germline, CDR1 is MNHEY and CDR2 SVGAGI. V dropped 5 bases and J dropped 5; count of bases not matched to a gene: 2.

The rearrangement uses TRBV7-2 and TRBJ2-7; 7 bases match TRBD2. Germline V gene data show CDR1 as SGHTA and CDR2 as FQGNSA. CDR3 length: 15 residues. V trimming: 1 base; J trimming: 2 bases; junction bases outside the gene matches: 5. The CDR3 reads CASSLGPGGPYEQYF. The CDR3 DNA is TGTGCCAGCAGCTTAGGGCCGGGGGGTCCCTACGAGCAGTACTTC.